These 9 T cell receptor beta chains share one sample of origin, sequenced in a study of blood T cells in healthy people across ages. The second PCR ran about 6 to 11 cycles with a sample-barcoded 5' primer and J-beta primers. TCRdb called the 5' RACE reads again in MiXCR, with one record for every CDR3 protein. Seen here are hundreds of thousands of distinct CDR3 sequences, around half observed once, and the top ten hold about a sixth. The sequencing input was blood. These receptors were obtained from a man older than 75 in good health.

The chain is built from TRBV24-1 and TRBJ2-1, with 7 bases identical to TRBD2. Per the germline V gene, CDR1 is KGHDR and CDR2 is SFDVKD. Trimming cost V 6 bases and J 4 bases; bases outside gene matches: 11. The CDR3 runs 16 residues. The CDR3 reads CATSKRTGTTYNEQFF. CDR3 bases: TGTGCCACCAGTAAAAGAACCGGGACTACGTACAATGAGCAGTTCTTC.

The chain is built from TRBV5-5 and TRBJ2-2; 7 positions agree with TRBD1. CDR3 length: 16 residues. Germline CDR1 reads SGHKS; CDR2 reads YYEKEE (reference sequence). The V gene end was trimmed by 5 bases and the J gene end by 3 bases; junction bases not matched to a gene: 10. The CDR3 nucleotides are TGTGCCAGCAGATCCGGGACAGTATCTGACACCGGGGAGCTGTTTTTT. Translated, it gives CASRSGTVSDTGELFF.

CDR3 region: CASSSVKGPGWETQFF. Here the CDR3 DNA reads TGTGCCAGCAGTTCGGTTAAGGGGCCCGGATGGGAGACCCAGTTCTTC. The V call is TRBV6-2 or TRBV6-3, the J call TRBJ2-1, with D possibly called TRBD1 or TRBD2 (5 bases each). In germline, CDR1 is MNHEY, CDR2 SVGEGT. V dropped 4 bases and J dropped 13 bases, with 26 bases sitting between them. The CDR3 extends over 16 amino acids.

The count of this clonotype is one. Germline is not matched at one junction end, which may reflect a read error. This chain uses TRBV7-7 with TRBJ2-1, with 11 bases aligning to TRBD1. The CDR3 consists of 18 residues. Germline CDR1 reads SSHAT; CDR2 reads FNYEAQ (reference sequence). The CDR3, as DNA: TGTGCTAGCAGCTTAGTAGGCGGAGGGACAGGGGGGGGCAATGAGCAGTTCTTC. Encoded protein: CASSLVGGGTGGGNEQFF.

Only a few counts were recorded for this clonotype. The chain joins TRBV5-1 to TRBJ2-5; D might be TRBD1 (6 bases). The J call could be wrong; TRBJ2-7 is a better fit for the DNA end. CDR3 length: 16 amino acids. From germline, CDR1 is SGHRS and CDR2 YFSETQ. The CDR3 DNA reads TGCGCCAGCAGCTTGGGCTTTCGGGACATTAAGGACGAGCAGTACTTC. Amino acid sequence: CASSLGFRDIKDEQYF.

The chain links TRBV10-3 to TRBJ2-7; no clear D gene. The germline CDR1 and CDR2 sequences are ENHRY and SYGVKD. Trimming removed 4 bases at V and 3 bases at J, with 10 bases between. This CDR3 is built from 13 residues. The CDR3 spells CAISAIGLYEQYF. DNA for the CDR3: TGTGCCATCAGTGCGATAGGGCTCTACGAGCAGTACTTC.

CDR3 in DNA: TGTGCCAGCAGCGGGTCTGGACTAGCGGGTACCTACGAGCAGTACTTC. Translation: CASSGSGLAGTYEQYF. V is TRBV9 and J is TRBJ2-7, with 11 positions matching TRBD2. V lost 3 bases and J lost 2; bases outside the gene matches: 7. The germline gives CDR1 SGDLS, CDR2 YYNGEE. The CDR3 has 16 amino acids. The full variable domain, with the rest looked up from reference TRBV9 and TRBJ2-7, is DSGVTQTPKHLITATGQRVTLRCSPRSGDLSVYWYQQSLDQGLQFLIQYYNGEERAKGNILERFSAQQFPDLHSELNLSSLELGDSALYFCASSGSGLAGTYEQYFGPGTRLTVT.

In this sample, this clonotype turned up many times. The gene calls are TRBV15 and TRBJ2-1; a possible D gene is TRBD1 (6 bases). Germline-derived CDR1 and CDR2 are LNHNV and YYDKDF (reference sequence). CDR3 length: 15 residues. The V gene lost 6 bases and the J gene lost 6 bases, with 18 bases spanning the gap. CDR3 loop: CATSLFLGALNEQFF. CDR3 sequence (DNA): TGTGCCACCAGTCTTTTTCTGGGGGCTCTCAATGAGCAGTTCTTC.

Regarding this clonotype: The junction departs from germline at one end; a sequencing error may be responsible. The chain is built from TRBV7-2 and TRBJ1-1, with D hard to call. The CDR3 is 15 residues long. In germline, CDR1 is SGHTA, CDR2 FQGNSA. This chain's CDR3 is CASSPLAGGNNEAFF. The CDR3 region has the DNA TGTGCCAGCAGCCCCCTGGCGGGAGGGAACAATGAAGCTTTCTTT.